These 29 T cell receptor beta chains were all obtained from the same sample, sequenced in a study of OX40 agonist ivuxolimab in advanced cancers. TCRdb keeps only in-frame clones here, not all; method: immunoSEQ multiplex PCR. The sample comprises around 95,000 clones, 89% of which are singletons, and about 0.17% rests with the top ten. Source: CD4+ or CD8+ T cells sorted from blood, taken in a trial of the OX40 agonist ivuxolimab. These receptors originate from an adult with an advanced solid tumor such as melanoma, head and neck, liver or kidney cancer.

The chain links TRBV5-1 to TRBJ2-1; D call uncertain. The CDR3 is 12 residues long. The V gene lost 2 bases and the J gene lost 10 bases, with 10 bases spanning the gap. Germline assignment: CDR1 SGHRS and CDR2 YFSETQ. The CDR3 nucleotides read TGCGCCAGCAGCTTAGGGAAGACAGAGCAGTTCTTC. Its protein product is CASSLGKTEQFF.

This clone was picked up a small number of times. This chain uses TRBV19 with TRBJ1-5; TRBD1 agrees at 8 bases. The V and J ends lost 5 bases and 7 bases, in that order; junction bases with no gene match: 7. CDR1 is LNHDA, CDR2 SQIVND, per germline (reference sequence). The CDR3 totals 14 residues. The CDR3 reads CASSDISGGQPQHF. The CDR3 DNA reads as TGTGCCAGTAGTGACATCTCAGGGGGCCAGCCCCAGCATTTT.

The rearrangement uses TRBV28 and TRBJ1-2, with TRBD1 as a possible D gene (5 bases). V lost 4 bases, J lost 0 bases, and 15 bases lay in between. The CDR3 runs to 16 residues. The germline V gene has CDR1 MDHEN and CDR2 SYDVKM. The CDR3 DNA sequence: TGTGCCAGCAGTTCAGTCAGGGTAATCTCTAACTATGGCTACACCTTC. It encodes CASSSVRVISNYGYTF.

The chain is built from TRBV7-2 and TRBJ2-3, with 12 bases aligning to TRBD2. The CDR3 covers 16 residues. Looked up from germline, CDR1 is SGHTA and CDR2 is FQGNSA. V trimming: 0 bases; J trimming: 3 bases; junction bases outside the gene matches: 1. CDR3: CASSLALAGGTDTQYF. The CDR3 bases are TGTGCCAGCAGCTTAGCTCTAGCGGGAGGGACAGATACGCAGTATTTT.

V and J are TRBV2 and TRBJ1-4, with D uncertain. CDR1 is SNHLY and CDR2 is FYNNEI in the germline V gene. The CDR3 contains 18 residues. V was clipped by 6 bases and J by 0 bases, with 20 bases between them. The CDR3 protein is CASSLLTAGGATNEKLFF. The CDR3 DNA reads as TGTGCCAGCAGCCTGCTGACCGCAGGTGGGGCAACTAATGAAAAACTGTTTTTT.

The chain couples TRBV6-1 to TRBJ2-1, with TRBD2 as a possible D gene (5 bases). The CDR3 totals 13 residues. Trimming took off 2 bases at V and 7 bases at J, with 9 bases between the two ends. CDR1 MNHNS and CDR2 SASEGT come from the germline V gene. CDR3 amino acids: CASSEWRVNEQFF. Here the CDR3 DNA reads TGTGCCAGCAGTGAATGGCGGGTGAATGAGCAGTTCTTC.

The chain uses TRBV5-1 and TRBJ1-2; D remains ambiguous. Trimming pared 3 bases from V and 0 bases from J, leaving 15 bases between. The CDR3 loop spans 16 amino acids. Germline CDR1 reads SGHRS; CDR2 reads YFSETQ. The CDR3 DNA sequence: TGCGCCAGCAGCTCTGCGGTGGGAGCAGCTAACTATGGCTACACCTTC. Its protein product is CASSSAVGAANYGYTF. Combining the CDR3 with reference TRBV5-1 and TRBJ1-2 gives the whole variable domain KAGVTQTPRYLIKTRGQQVTLSCSPISGHRSVSWYQQTPGQGLQFLFEYFSETQRNKGNFPGRFSGRQFSNSRSEMNVSTLELGDSALYLCASSSAVGAANYGYTFGSGTRLTVV.

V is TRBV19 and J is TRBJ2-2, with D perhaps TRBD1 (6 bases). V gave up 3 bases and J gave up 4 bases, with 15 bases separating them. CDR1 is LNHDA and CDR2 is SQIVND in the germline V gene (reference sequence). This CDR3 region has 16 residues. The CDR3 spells CASSIPTGSGTGELFF. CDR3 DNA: TGTGCCAGTAGTATCCCCACAGGGTCAGGCACCGGGGAGCTGTTTTTT.

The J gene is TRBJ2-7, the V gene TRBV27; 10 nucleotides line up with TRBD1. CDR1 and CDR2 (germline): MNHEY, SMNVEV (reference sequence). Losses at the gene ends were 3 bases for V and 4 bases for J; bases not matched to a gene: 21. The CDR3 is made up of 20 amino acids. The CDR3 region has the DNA TGTGCCAGCAGTTTTCGACCCAGCGGCCGTTCGGGACAGGGGTATTACGAGCAGTACTTC. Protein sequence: CASSFRPSGRSGQGYYEQYF.

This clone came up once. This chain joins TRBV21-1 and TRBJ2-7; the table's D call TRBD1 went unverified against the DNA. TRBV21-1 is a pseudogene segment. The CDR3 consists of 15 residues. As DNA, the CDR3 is TGTGCCAGCAGCGGACGGACACGGAGCTCCTACGAGCAGTACTTC. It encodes CASSGRTRSSYEQYF.

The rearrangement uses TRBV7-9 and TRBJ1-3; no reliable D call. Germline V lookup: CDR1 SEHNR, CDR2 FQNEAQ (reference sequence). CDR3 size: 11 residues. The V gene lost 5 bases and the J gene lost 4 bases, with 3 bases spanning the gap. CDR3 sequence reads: CASSPGNTIYF. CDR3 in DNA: TGTGCCAGCAGCCCAGGAAACACCATATATTTT.

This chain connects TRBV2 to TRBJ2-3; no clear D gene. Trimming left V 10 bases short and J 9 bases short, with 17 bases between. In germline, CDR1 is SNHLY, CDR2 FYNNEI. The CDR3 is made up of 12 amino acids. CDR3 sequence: CATRWLPETQYF. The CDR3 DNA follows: TGTGCCACCCGTTGGCTCCCTGAAACGCAGTATTTT.

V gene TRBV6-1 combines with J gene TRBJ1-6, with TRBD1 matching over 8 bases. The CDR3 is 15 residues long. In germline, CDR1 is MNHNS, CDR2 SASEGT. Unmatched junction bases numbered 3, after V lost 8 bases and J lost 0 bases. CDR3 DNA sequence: TGTGCCAGCGGACAGGGAAGCTCCTATAATTCACCCCTCCACTTT. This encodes CASGQGSSYNSPLHF.

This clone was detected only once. In nucleotides, the CDR3 is TGTGCCACCCTCTCTGGGGCCAACGTCCTGACTTTC. Protein product: CATLSGANVLTF. The chain couples TRBV19 to TRBJ2-6; no reliable D call. Germline V gene data show CDR1 as LNHDA and CDR2 as SQIVND (reference sequence). Between the trimmed V and J ends, which lost 10 bases and 0 bases, there was a span of 4 bases. CDR3 size: 12 residues.

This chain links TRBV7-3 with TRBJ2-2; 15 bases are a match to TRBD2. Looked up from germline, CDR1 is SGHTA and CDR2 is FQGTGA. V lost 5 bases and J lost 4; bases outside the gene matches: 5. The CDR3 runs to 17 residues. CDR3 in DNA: TGTGCCAGCAGCCCCCCGGGACTAGCGGGAGGCACCGGGGAGCTGTTTTTT. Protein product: CASSPPGLAGGTGELFF.

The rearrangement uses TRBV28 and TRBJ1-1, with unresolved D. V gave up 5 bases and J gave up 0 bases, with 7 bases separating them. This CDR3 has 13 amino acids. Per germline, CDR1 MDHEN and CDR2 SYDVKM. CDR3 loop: CASSLGLNTEAFF. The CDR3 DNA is TGTGCCAGCAGTCTAGGCCTGAACACTGAAGCTTTCTTT.

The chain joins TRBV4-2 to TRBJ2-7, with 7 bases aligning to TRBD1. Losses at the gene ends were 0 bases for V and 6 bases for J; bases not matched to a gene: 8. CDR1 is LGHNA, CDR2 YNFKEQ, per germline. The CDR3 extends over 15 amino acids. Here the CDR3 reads CASSQDSRGSAEQYF. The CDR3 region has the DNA TGTGCCAGCAGCCAAGATTCCAGGGGGTCGGCCGAGCAGTACTTC.

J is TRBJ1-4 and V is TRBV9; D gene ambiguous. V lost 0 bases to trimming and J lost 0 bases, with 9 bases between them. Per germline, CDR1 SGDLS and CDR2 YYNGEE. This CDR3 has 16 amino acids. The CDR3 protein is CASSVGLGTTNEKLFF. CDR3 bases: TGTGCCAGCAGCGTAGGTTTGGGCACAACTAATGAAAAACTGTTTTTT. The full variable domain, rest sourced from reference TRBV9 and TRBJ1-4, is DSGVTQTPKHLITATGQRVTLRCSPRSGDLSVYWYQQSLDQGLQFLIQYYNGEERAKGNILERFSAQQFPDLHSELNLSSLELGDSALYFCASSVGLGTTNEKLFFGSGTQLSVL.

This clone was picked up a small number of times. The CDR3 DNA follows: TGTGCCAGCAGTTACATAGGGGCGGATCAGCCCCAGCATTTT. Translated, it gives CASSYIGADQPQHF. The chain carries TRBV28 and TRBJ1-5, with a tentative D call TRBD1 (5 bases). Germline CDR1 reads MDHEN; CDR2 reads SYDVKM. The CDR3 spans 14 residues. The V gene lost 4 bases and the J gene lost 5 bases, with 12 bases spanning the gap.

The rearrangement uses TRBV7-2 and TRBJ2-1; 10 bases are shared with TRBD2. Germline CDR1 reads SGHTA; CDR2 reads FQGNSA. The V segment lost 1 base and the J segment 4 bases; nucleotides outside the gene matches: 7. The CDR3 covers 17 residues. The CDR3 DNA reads TGTGCCAGCAGCTTAGATAGTAGCGGGGGGCTTTACAATGAGCAGTTCTTC. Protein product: CASSLDSSGGLYNEQFF.

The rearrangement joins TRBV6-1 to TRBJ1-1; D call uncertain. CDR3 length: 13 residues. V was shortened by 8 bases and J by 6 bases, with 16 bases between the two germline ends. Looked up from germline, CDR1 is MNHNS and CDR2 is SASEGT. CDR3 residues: CASPNQPTAEAFF. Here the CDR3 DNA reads TGTGCCAGCCCTAACCAACCGACGGCTGAAGCTTTCTTT.

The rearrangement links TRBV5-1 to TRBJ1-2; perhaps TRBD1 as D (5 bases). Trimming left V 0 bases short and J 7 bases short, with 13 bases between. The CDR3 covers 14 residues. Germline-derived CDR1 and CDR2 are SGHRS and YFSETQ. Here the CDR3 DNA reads TGCGCCAGCAGCTTGGCGGGAGGCAGGGCTGGCTACACCTTC. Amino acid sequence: CASSLAGGRAGYTF.

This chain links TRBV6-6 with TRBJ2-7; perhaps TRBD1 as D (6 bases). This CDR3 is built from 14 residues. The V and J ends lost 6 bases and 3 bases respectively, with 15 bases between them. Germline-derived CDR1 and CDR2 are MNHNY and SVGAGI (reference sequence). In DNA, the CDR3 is TGTGCCAGCAGATCTTCAGGGGATGTCTACGAGCAGTACTTC. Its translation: CASRSSGDVYEQYF.

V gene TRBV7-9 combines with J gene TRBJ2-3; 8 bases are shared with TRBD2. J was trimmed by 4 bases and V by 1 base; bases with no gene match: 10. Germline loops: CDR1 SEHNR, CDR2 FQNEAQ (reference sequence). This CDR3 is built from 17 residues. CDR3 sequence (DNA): TGTGCCAGCAGCTTAGTCAGCGGGGGTCGAAAAGCAGATACGCAGTATTTT. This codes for CASSLVSGGRKADTQYF.

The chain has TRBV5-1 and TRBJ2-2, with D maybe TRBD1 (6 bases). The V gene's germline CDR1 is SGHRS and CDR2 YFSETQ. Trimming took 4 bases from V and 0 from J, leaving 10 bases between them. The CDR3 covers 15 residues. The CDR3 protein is CASSGGQTNTGELFF. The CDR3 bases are TGCGCCAGCAGCGGAGGACAGACGAACACCGGGGAGCTGTTTTTT.

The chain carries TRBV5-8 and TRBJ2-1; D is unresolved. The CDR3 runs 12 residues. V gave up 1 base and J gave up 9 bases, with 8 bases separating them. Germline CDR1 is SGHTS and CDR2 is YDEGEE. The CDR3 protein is CASSLLGGEQFF. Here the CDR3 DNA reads TGTGCCAGCAGCTTGTTGGGTGGTGAGCAGTTCTTC.

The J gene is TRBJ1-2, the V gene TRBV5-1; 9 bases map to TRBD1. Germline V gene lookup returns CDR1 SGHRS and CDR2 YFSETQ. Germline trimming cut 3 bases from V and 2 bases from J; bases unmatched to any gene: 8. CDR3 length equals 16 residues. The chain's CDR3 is CASSYPPGQGNYGYTF. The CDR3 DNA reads TGCGCCAGCAGCTACCCGCCGGGACAGGGAAACTATGGCTACACCTTC.

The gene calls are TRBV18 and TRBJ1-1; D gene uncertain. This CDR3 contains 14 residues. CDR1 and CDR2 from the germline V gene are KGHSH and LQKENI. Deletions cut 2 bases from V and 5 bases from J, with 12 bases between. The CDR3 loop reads CASSPFYGDTEAFF. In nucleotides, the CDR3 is TGTGCCAGCTCACCATTTTACGGGGATACTGAAGCTTTCTTT.

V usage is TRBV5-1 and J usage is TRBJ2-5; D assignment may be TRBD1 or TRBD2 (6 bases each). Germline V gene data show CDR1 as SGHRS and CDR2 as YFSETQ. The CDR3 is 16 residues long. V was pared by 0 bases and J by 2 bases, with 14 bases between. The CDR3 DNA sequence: TGCGCCAGCAGCTTGGTGCCGGGGGCCACACAAGAGACCCAGTACTTC. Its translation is CASSLVPGATQETQYF.